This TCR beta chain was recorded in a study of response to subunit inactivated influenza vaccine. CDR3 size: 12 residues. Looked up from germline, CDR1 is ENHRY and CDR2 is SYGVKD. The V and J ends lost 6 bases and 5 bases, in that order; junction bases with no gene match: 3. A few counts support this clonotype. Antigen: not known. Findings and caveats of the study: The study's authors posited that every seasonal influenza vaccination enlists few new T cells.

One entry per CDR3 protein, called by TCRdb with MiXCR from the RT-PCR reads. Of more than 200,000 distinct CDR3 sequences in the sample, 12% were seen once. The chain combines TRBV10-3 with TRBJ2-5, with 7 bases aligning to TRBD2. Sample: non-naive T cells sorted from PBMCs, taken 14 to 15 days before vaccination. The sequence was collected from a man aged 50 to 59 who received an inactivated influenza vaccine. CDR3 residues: CAISGLGETQYF. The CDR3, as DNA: TGTGCCATCAGCGGACTAGGGGAGACCCAGTACTTC.